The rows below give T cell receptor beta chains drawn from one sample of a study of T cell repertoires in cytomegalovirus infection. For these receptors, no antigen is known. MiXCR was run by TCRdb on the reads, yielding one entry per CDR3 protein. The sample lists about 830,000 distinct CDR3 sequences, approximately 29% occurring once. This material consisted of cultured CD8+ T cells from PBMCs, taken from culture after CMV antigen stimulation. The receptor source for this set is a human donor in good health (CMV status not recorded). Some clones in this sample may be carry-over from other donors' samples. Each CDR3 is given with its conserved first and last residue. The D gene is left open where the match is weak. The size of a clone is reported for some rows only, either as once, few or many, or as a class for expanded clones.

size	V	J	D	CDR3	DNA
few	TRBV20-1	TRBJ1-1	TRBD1	CSAPVRDSLMNTEAFF	TGCAGTGCCCCAGTCCGGGACAGCCTGATGAACACTGAAGCTTTCTTT
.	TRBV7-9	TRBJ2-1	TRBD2	CASSTPTSYSYNEQFF	TGTGCCAGCAGCACGCCGACTAGCTACTCCTACAATGAGCAGTTCTTC
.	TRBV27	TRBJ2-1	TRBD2	CASSGLAGGLSDNKQFF	TGTGCCAGCAGCGGACTAGCGGGGGGGCTTTCGGACAATAAGCAGTTCTTC
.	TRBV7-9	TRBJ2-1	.	CASSLPGTIPHNEQFF	TGTGCCAGCAGCTTACCCGGGACCATCCCACACAATGAGCAGTTCTTC
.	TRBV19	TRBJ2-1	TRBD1	CASSHRGFYNEQFF	TGTGCCAGTAGCCACAGGGGGTTTTACAATGAGCAGTTCTTC
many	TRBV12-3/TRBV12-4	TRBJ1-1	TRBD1	CASSKTGGRNTEAFF	TGTGCCAGCAGTAAGACAGGGGGCAGGAACACTGAAGCTTTCTTT
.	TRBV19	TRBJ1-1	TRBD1	CASKDRALTEAFF	TGTGCCAGTAAGGACAGGGCACTCACTGAAGCTTTCTTT
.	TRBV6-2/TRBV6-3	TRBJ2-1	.	CASSYVWGNEQFF	TGTGCCAGCAGTTACGTCTGGGGGAATGAGCAGTTCTTC
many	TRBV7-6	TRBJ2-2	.	CASSPGHYTGELFF	TGTGCCAGCAGCCCGGGACACTACACCGGGGAGCTGTTTTTT
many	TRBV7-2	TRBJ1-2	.	CASSPKGHHYRGDYGYTF	TGTGCCAGCAGCCCAAAGGGACACCACTACAGAGGAGACTATGGCTACACCTTC
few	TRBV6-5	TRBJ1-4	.	CASSYYSGEKLFF	TGTGCCAGCAGTTACTACAGTGGCGAAAAACTGTTTTTT
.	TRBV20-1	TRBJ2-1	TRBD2	CSARSLAGGLNEQFF	TGCAGTGCTAGAAGCCTAGCGGGGGGGCTTAATGAGCAGTTCTTC
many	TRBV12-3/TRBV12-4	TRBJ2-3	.	CASSSDRSSADTQYF	TGTGCCAGCAGTTCCGACCGGTCGAGCGCAGATACGCAGTATTTT
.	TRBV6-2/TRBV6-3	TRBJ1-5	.	CASSYSSDNTQPQHF	TGTGCCAGCAGTTACTCGTCAGATAATACTCAGCCCCAGCATTTT
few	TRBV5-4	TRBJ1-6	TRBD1	CASSPGTGYLTLHF	TGTGCCAGCAGCCCAGGGACAGGGTATTTGACCCTCCACTTT
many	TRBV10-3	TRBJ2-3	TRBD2	CAALAGEGTQYF	TGTGCCGCACTAGCGGGGGAGGGTACGCAGTATTTT
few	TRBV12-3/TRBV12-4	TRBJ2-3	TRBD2	CASSFSGEKKTDTQYF	TGTGCCAGCAGCTTTAGCGGGGAAAAGAAAACAGATACGCAGTATTTT
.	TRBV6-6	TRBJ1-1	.	CASGRILRPMNTEAFF	TGTGCCAGCGGAAGGATTTTAAGACCCATGAACACTGAAGCTTTCTTT
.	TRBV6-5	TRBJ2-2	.	CASSFSLGWGAGELFF	TGTGCCAGCAGTTTTTCACTAGGCTGGGGGGCCGGGGAGCTGTTTTTT
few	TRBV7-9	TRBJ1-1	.	CASSSAETGGNTEAFF	TGTGCCAGCAGCTCAGCCGAGACAGGTGGGAACACTGAAGCTTTCTTT
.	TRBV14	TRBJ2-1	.	CASSQGQRLGGEQFF	TGTGCCAGCAGCCAAGGACAGAGACTAGGGGGTGAGCAGTTCTTC
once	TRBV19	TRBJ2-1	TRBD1	CASSIAQGAWNEQFF	TGTGCCAGTAGTATAGCGCAGGGGGCCTGGAATGAGCAGTTCTTC
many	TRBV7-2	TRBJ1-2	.	CASSLALLVHYGYTF	TGTGCCAGCAGCTTAGCGCTTTTAGTTCACTATGGCTACACCTTC
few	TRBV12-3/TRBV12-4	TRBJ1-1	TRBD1	CASNIGTGGADAFF	TGTGCCAGCAACATAGGGACAGGGGGCGCGGATGCTTTCTTT
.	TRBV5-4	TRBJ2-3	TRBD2	CASFVRRGGTDTQYF	TGTGCCAGCTTCGTGAGGCGGGGGGGAACAGATACGCAGTATTTT
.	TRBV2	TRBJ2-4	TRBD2	CASSGALAGGPGAAKNIQYF	TGTGCCAGCAGTGGAGCTCTAGCGGGGGGGCCCGGCGCTGCCAAAAACATTCAGTACTTC
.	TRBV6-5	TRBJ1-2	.	CASSYDSVDGYTF	TGTGCCAGCAGTTACGATAGTGTCGATGGCTACACCTTC
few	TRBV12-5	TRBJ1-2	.	CASGLLRRSPNYGYTF	TGTGCTAGTGGTTTGCTTCGACGGAGCCCTAACTATGGCTACACCTTC
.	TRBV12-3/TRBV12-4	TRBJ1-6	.	CASRTDSSLPLHF	TGTGCCAGCAGAACAGACAGTTCCCTTCCCCTCCACTTT
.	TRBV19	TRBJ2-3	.	CASTDVGGTQYF	TGTGCCAGTACTGACGTAGGAGGTACGCAGTATTTT
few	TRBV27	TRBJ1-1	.	CASVGLVAFF	TGTGCCAGCGTCGGGTTGGTAGCTTTCTTT
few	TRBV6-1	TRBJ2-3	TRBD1	CASSFPNVRDRATDTQYF	TGTGCCAGCAGTTTCCCAAACGTCCGGGACAGGGCTACAGATACGCAGTATTTT
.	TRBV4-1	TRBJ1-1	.	CTSSQGMNTEAFF	TGCACCAGCAGCCAAGGAATGAACACTGAAGCTTTCTTT
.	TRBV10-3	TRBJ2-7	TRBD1	CAITIGQGISSYEQYF	TGTGCCATCACCATTGGACAGGGAATCTCCTCCTACGAGCAGTACTTC
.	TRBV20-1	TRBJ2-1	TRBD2	CSARDRVAGVNNEQFF	TGCAGTGCTAGAGATCGGGTAGCGGGGGTTAACAATGAGCAGTTCTTC
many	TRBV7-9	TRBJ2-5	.	CASSLVMPGQETQYF	TGTGCCAGCAGCTTAGTTATGCCGGGACAAGAGACCCAGTACTTC
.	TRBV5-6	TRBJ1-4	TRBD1	CASSPRQGLTEKLFF	TGTGCCAGTAGCCCGCGACAGGGTCTCACTGAAAAACTGTTTTTT